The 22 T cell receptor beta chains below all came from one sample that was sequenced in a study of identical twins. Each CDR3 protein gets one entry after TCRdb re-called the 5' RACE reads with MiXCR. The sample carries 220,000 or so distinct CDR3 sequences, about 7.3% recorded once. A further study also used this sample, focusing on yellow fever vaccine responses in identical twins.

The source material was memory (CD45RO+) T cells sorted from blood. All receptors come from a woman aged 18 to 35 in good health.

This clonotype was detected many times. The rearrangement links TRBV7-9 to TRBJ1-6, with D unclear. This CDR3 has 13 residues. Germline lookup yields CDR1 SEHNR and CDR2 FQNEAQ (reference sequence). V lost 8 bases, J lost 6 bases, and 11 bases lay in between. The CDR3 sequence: CASEGSANSPLHF. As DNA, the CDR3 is TGTGCCAGCGAAGGCTCGGCTAATTCACCCCTCCACTTT.

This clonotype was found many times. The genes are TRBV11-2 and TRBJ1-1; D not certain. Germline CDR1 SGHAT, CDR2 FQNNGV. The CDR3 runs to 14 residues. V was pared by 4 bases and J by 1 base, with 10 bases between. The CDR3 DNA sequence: TGTGCCAGCAGCTCCAGGACGGCGAACACTGAAGCTTTCTTT. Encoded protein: CASSSRTANTEAFF.

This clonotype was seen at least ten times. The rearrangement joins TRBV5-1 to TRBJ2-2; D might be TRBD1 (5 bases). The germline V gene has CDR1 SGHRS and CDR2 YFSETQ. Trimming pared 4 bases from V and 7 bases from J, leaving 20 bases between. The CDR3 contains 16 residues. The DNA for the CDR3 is TGCGCCAGCAGCGAGGACACGATGGACCTTGGCGGGGAGCTGTTTTTT. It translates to CASSEDTMDLGGELFF.

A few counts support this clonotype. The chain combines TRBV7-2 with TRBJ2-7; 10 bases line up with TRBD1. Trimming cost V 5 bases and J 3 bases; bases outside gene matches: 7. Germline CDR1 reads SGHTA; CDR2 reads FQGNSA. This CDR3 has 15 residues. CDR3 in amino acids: CASSVRQGAYYEQYF. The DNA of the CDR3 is TGTGCCAGCAGCGTAAGACAGGGGGCGTACTACGAGCAGTACTTC.

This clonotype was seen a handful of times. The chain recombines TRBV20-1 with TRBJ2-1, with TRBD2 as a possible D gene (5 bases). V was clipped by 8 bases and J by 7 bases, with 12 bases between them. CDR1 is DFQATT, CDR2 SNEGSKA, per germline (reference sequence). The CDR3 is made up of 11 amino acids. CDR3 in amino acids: CSTLWRNEQFF. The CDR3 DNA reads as TGCAGTACCCTCTGGAGGAATGAGCAGTTCTTC.

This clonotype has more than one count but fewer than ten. In nucleotides, the CDR3 is TGTGCCAGCAGAGCTCTGGCCCAGTACTTC. Protein product: CASRALAQYF. The V and J genes are TRBV2 and TRBJ2-5; unclear D gene. Looked up from germline, CDR1 is SNHLY and CDR2 is FYNNEI. V was trimmed by 6 bases and J by 9 bases, leaving 8 bases between them. The CDR3 extends over 10 amino acids.

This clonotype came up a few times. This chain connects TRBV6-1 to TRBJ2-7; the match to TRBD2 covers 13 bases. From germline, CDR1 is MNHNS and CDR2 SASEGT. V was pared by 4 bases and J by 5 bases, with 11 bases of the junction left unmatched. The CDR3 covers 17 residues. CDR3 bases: TGTGCCAGCAGTGGCGGGACTAGCGGGACAAGAGGAAACGAGCAGTACTTC. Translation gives CASSGGTSGTRGNEQYF.

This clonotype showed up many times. Here the CDR3 DNA reads TGCAGTGCTAGAAAACAGGGGAATCAGCCCCAGCATTTT. As protein: CSARKQGNQPQHF. The gene calls are TRBV20-1 and TRBJ1-5; 7 bases are a match to TRBD1. With 2 bases clipped from V and 4 bases from J, the junction kept 2 bases outside the gene matches. CDR1 and CDR2 from the germline V gene are DFQATT and SNEGSKA (reference sequence). The CDR3 covers 13 residues.

CDR3 DNA sequence: TGCGCCAGCAGCTGGACTTACTCTGGGGCCAACGTCCTGACTTTC. Amino acid sequence: CASSWTYSGANVLTF. V gene TRBV5-1 combines with J gene TRBJ2-6; maybe TRBD2 (5 bases). The CDR3 is made up of 15 amino acids. CDR1 and CDR2 from the germline V gene are SGHRS and YFSETQ. The germline V and J ends were trimmed by 3 bases and 0 bases, with 7 bases remaining between them.

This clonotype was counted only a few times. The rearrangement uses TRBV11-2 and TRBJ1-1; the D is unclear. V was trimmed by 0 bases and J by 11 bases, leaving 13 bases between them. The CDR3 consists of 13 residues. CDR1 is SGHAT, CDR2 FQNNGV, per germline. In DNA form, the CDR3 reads TGTGCCAGCAGCTTAGAGGGAATTGGAGGGGCTTTCTTT. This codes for CASSLEGIGGAFF.

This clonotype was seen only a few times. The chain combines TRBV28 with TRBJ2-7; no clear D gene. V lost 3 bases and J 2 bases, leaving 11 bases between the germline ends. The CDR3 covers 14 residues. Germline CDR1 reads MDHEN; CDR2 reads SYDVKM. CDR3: CASSLGFSPYEQYV. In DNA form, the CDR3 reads TGTGCCAGCAGTTTGGGTTTTAGCCCCTACGAGCAGTACGTC.

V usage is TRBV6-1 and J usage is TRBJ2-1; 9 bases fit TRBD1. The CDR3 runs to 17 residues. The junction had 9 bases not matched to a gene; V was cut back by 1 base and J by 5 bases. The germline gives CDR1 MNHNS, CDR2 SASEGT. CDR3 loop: CASSEEWEWDRDNEQFF. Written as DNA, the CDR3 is TGTGCCAGCAGTGAAGAGTGGGAGTGGGACAGGGACAATGAGCAGTTCTTC.

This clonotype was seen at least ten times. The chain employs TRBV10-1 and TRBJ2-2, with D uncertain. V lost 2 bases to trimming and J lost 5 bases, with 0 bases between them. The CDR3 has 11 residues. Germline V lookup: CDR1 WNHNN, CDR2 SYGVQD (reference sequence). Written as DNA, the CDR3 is TGCGCCAGCAGTGAGACCGGGGAGCTGTTTTTT. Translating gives CASSETGELFF.

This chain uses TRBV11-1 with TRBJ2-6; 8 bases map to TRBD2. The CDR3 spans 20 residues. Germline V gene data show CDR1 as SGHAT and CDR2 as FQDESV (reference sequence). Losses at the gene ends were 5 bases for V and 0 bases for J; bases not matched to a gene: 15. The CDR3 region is CASSLSYDWTSFSGANVLTF. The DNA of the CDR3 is TGTGCCAGCAGCCTCAGTTATGATTGGACTAGCTTCTCTGGGGCCAACGTCCTGACTTTC.

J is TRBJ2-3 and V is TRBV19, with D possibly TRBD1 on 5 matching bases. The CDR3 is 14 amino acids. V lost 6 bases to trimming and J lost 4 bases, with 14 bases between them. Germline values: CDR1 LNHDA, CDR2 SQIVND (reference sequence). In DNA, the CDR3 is TGTGCCAGTAGCTCCTCAGCAGGGTCAGATACGCAGTATTTT. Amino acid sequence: CASSSSAGSDTQYF.

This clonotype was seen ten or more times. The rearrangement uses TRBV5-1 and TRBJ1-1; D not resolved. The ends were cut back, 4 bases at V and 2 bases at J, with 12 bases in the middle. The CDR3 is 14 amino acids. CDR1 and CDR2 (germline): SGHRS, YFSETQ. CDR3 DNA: TGCGCCAGCAGCCTTGGAGGGAGTAACACTGAAGCTTTCTTT. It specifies CASSLGGSNTEAFF.

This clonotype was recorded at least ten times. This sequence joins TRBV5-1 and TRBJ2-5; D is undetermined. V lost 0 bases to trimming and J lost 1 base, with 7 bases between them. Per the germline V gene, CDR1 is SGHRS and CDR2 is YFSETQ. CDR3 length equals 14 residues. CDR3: CASSLGTIQETQYF. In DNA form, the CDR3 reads TGCGCCAGCAGCTTGGGCACCATCCAAGAGACCCAGTACTTC.

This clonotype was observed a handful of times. The CDR3 loop reads CASSLTTGAYEQYF. The CDR3 coding sequence is TGCGCCAGCAGCCTCACGACAGGGGCCTACGAGCAGTACTTC. V usage is TRBV5-1 and J usage is TRBJ2-7, with 8 bases identical to TRBD1. The CDR3 loop spans 14 amino acids. Germline V gene data show CDR1 as SGHRS and CDR2 as YFSETQ. Trimming at V came to 4 bases and at J to 2 bases, leaving 5 bases not matched to a gene.

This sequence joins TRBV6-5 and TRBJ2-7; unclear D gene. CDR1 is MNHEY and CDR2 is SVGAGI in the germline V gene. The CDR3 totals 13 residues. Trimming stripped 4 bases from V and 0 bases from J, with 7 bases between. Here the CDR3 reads CASSSAASYEQYV. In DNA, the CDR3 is TGTGCCAGCAGTTCCGCCGCCTCCTACGAGCAGTACGTC.

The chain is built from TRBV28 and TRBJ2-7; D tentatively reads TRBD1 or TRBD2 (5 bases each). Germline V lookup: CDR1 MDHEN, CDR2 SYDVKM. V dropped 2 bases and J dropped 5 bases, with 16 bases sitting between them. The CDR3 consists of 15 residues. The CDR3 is CASSLAGTPRDEQYF. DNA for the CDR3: TGTGCCAGCAGTTTAGCCGGGACCCCCCGAGACGAGCAGTACTTC.

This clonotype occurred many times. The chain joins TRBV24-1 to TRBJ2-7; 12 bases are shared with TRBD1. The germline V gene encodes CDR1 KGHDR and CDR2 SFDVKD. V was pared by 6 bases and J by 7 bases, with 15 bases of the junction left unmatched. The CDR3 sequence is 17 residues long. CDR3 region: CATSKGTGGDTSREQYF. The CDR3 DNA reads TGTGCCACCAGTAAGGGGACAGGGGGCGATACGTCTCGAGAGCAGTACTTC.

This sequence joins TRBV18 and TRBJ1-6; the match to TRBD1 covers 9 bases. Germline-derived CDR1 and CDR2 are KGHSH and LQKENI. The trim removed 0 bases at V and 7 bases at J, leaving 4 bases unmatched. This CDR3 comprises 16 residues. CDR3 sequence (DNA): TGTGCCAGCTCACCACCTGGACAGGGGTACAATTCACCCCTCCACTTT. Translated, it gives CASSPPGQGYNSPLHF.